This TCR beta chain is from a study of regulatory T cells in long-lasting Graves disease. Researchers made TCR beta libraries by using iRepertoire HTBI primers and running Arm-PCR on CDR3 regions. TCRdb redid the calling of the multiplex PCR reads with MiXCR, one entry per CDR3 protein. The sample gives about 320,000 distinct CDR3 sequences, 15% to 20% of which show up once; about 36% is in the top ten. This CDR3 has 14 residues. The V gene's germline CDR1 is MDHEN and CDR2 SYDVKM. Unmatched junction bases numbered 6, after V lost 5 bases and J lost 2 bases. Time point noted: newly diagnosed GD, antithyroid drugs for less than 3 months. The TCR library used RNA extracted from PBMCs. Whole-study findings and limits: Patients with persistent disease showed a bias toward TRBV28, TRBJ1-2 and TRBJ2-5. Public clonotype sharing was higher in persistent than newly diagnosed patients.

In this sample, this clonotype turned up many times. What it binds is unknown. The clonotype comes from a female donor with Graves disease. The sequences come from peripheral blood mononuclear cells (PBMCs), collected at new diagnosis, from a patient treated with antithyroid drugs. J is TRBJ2-7 and V is TRBV28; 7 bases are a match to TRBD2. Here the CDR3 DNA reads TGTGCCAGCAGTGTCGGGCTAGCGGCCTACGAGCAGTACTTC. It codes for CASSVGLAAYEQYF.